Sequencing of this T cell receptor (beta chain) was carried out in a study of blood T cell repertoires in COVID-19. Study context: Researchers got acute and convalescent COVID-19 samples from the United States, Italy and Spain.

The germline gives CDR1 MNHEY, CDR2 SVGAGI. This CDR3 contains 16 residues. V was trimmed by 0 bases and J by 0 bases, leaving 6 bases between them. Using immunoSEQ multiplex PCR, the repertoire was profiled, and TCRdb retains in-frame clones only, with some absent. The data contain about 120,000 clones, roughly 82% of them singletons. The receptor's source is a woman between 40 and 50 years old with acute or convalescent COVID-19. Sample: peripheral blood. The chain combines TRBV6-5 with TRBJ2-6; D is undetermined. For the CDR3, the DNA is TGTGCCAGCAGTTACTCCCCCGTCTCTGGGGCCAACGTCCTGACTTTC. Translation: CASSYSPVSGANVLTF.